Below, 2 T cell receptor beta chains from the same sample are listed, as sequenced in a study of OX40 agonist ivuxolimab in advanced cancers. Profiling relied on immunoSEQ multiplex PCR, and the TCRdb table lists in-frame clones only, not all of them. This repertoire shows about 13,000 clones, about 73% found once; its top ten account for 39%. This specimen consisted of CD4+ or CD8+ T cells sorted from blood, obtained in a trial of the OX40 agonist ivuxolimab. The receptors originated from an adult with an advanced solid tumor such as melanoma, head and neck, liver or kidney cancer.

The chain carries TRBV2 and TRBJ1-4; 12 nucleotides align to TRBD1. The J segment lost 0 bases and the V segment lost 6 bases, leaving 5 bases of the junction unmatched. The germline gives CDR1 SNHLY, CDR2 FYNNEI. There are 17 residues in the CDR3. CDR3 sequence: CASSPGTGGATNEKLFF. CDR3 nucleotide sequence: TGTGCCAGCAGCCCAGGGACAGGGGGCGCAACTAATGAAAAACTGTTTTTT.

The CDR3: CASSQDTASGHRDNEQFF. CDR3 sequence (DNA): TGCGCCAGCAGCCAAGATACGGCTAGCGGGCATAGAGACAATGAGCAGTTCTTC. The V call is TRBV4-1, the J call TRBJ2-1; 8 positions match TRBD2. The germline V gene has CDR1 MGHRA and CDR2 YSYEKL. The CDR3 has 18 amino acids. With V trimmed by 0 bases and J by 5 bases, 12 bases remained unmatched.